Below, one TCR beta chain is given with its context. Its antigen is undetermined. The sample originates from a study of T cell repertoires in cytomegalovirus infection. Across the study: Public TCR beta signatures provided an indication of both CMV infection and a matching HLA type.

Points from the study as a whole: HLA-C-restricted, CMV-specific TCR beta clonotypes were dominant ex vivo. The cumulative frequency of public TCR beta families identified carriers of CMV plus the relevant HLA.

TCRdb itself ran the reads through MiXCR, one entry per CDR3 protein. The sample includes some 940,000 distinct CDR3 sequences, about 33% of them seen just once. Germline loops: CDR1 SEHNR, CDR2 FQNEAQ (reference sequence). This CDR3 has 14 residues. The V end was cut by 6 bases, the J end by 1 base, with 12 bases between. The TCR was taken from a human donor in good health (CMV status not recorded). Some clones in this sample may be carry-over from other donors' samples. The sample was cultured CD8+ T cells from PBMCs, taken from culture after CMV antigen stimulation. The chain joins TRBV7-9 to TRBJ2-5; D gene uncertain. The CDR3 bases are TGTGCCAGCAGTCGGGCGGCGGTCCAAGAGACCCAGTACTTC. Protein: CASSRAAVQETQYF.